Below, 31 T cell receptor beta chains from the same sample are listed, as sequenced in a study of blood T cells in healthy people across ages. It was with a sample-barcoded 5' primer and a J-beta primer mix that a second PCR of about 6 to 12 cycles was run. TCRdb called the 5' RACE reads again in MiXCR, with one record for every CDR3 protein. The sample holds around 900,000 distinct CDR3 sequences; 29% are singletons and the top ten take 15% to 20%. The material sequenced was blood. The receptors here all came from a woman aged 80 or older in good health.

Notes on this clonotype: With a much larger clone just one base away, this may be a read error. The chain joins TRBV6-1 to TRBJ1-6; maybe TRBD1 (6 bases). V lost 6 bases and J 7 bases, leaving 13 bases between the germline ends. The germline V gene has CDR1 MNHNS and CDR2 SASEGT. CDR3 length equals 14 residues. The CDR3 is CASREWTANSPLHF. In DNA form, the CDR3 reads TGTGCCAGCAGGGAATGGACAGCCAATTCACCCCTCCACTTT.

This CDR3 is CASSYSIGAATGGSGYTF. CDR3 coding DNA: TGTGCCAGCAGTTACTCGATCGGTGCCGCTACAGGGGGAAGTGGCTACACCTTC. The J gene is TRBJ1-2, the V gene TRBV6-2 or TRBV6-3; 8 bases fit TRBD1. Germline V gene lookup returns CDR1 MNHEY and CDR2 SVGEGT. The CDR3 extends over 18 amino acids. J gave up 7 bases and V 0 bases, and 16 bases lay outside the gene matches.

This CDR3 is CASSLGPFSGNTIYF. CDR3 DNA sequence: TGCGCCAGCAGCTTGGGGCCTTTCTCTGGAAACACCATATATTTT. V usage is TRBV5-1 and J usage is TRBJ1-3; no definite D call. Germline V gene sequence: CDR1 SGHRS, CDR2 YFSETQ. The CDR3 length is 15 residues. V was pared by 0 bases and J by 0 bases, with 7 bases between.

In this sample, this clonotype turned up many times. This chain's CDR3 is CASSVAAAQTYEQYF. As DNA, the CDR3 is TGTGCCAGCAGTGTTGCGGCAGCGCAAACCTACGAGCAGTACTTC. J is TRBJ2-7 and V is TRBV6-2 or TRBV6-3; D unclear. Germline V gene lookup returns CDR1 MNHEY and CDR2 SVGEGT. The CDR3 loop spans 15 amino acids. V lost 5 bases and J lost 2, with 16 bases in between.

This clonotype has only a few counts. The CDR3 sequence: CASSTLRHMYQETQYF. CDR3 in DNA: TGTGCCAGCAGCACCCTTCGACATATGTACCAAGAGACCCAGTACTTC. This rearrangement joins TRBV21-1 to TRBJ2-5. TRBV21-1 represents a pseudogene. This CDR3 contains 16 residues.

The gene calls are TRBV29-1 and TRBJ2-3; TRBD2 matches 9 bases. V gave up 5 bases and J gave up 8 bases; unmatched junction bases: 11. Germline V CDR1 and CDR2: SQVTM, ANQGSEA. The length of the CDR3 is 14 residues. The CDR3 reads CSVKASGAYGTQYF. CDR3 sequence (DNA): TGCAGCGTTAAGGCTAGCGGGGCGTACGGTACGCAGTATTTT.

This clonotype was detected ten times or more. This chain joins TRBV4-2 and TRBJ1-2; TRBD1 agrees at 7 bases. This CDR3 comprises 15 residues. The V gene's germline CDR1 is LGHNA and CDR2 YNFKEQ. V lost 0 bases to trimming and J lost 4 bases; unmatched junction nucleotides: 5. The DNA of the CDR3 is TGTGCCAGCAGCCAAGAAACAGGGGCAAGCTATGGCTACACCTTC. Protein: CASSQETGASYGYTF.

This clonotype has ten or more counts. This chain's CDR3 is CASSPGGTGAGDTQYF. The CDR3 region has the DNA TGTGCCAGCAGCCCAGGAGGGACAGGGGCTGGGGATACGCAGTATTTT. The V call is TRBV7-2, the J call TRBJ2-3, with TRBD1 matching 10 bases. In germline, CDR1 is SGHTA, CDR2 FQGNSA. This CDR3 has 16 amino acids. Germline trimming cut 5 bases from V and 6 bases from J; bases unmatched to any gene: 11. The full variable domain, completed using reference TRBV7-2 and TRBJ2-3, is GAGVSQSPSNKVTEKGKDVELRCDPISGHTALYWYRQSLGQGLEFLIYFQGNSAPDKSGLPSDRFSAERTGGSVSTLTIQRTQQEDSAVYLCASSPGGTGAGDTQYFGPGTRLTVL.

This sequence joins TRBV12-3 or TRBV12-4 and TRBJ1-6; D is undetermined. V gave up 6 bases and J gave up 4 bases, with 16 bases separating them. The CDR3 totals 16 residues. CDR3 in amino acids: CASSRPLAGYNSPLHF. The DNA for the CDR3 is TGTGCCAGCAGCCGACCCCTCGCCGGTTATAATTCACCCCTCCACTTT.

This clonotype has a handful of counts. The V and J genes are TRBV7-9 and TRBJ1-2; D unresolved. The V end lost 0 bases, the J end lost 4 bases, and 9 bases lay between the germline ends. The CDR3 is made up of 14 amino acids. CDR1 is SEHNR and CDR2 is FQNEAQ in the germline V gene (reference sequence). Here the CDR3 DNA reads TGTGCCAGCAGCTTAGCGCTAACGAGCTATGGCTACACCTTC. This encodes CASSLALTSYGYTF.

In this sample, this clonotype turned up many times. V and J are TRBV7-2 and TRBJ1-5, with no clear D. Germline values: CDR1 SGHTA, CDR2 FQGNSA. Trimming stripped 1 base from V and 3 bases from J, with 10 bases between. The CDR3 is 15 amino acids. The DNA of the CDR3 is TGTGCCAGCAGCTTAGACAGTATGAACAATCAGCCCCAGCATTTT. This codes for CASSLDSMNNQPQHF.

Here the CDR3 reads CASSLGGPTNTEAFF. In DNA form, the CDR3 reads TGTGCCAGCAGCTTAGGGGGACCTACGAACACTGAAGCTTTCTTT. This rearrangement joins TRBV7-2 to TRBJ1-1, with D possibly matching TRBD1 (5 bases). V shed 1 base and J shed 1 base, with 10 bases lying between them. The CDR3 length is 15 residues. Germline V gene sequence: CDR1 SGHTA, CDR2 FQGNSA.

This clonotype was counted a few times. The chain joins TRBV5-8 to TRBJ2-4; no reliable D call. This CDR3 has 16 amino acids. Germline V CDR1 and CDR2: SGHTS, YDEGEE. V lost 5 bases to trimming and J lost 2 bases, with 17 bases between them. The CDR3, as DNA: TGTGCCAGCAGTGATAATCGAGATTGGACCAAAAACATTCAGTACTTC. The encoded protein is CASSDNRDWTKNIQYF. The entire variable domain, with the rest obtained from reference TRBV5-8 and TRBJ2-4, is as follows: EAGVTQSPTHLIKTRGQQATLRCSPISGHTSVYWYQQALGLGLQFLLWYDEGEERNRGNFPPRFSGRQFPNYSSELNVNALELEDSALYLCASSDNRDWTKNIQYFGAGTRLSVL.

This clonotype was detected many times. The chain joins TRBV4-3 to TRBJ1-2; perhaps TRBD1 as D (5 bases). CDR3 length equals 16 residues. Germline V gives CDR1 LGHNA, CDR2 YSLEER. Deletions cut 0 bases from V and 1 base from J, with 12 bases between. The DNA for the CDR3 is TGCGCCAGCAGCCAAGATCGAAGCAGGGATAACTATGGCTACACCTTC. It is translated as CASSQDRSRDNYGYTF.

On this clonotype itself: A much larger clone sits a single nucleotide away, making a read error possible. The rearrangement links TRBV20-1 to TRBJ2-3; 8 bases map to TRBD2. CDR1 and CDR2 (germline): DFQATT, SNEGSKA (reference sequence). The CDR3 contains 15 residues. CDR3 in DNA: TGCTGTGCTAGACCGGGACTAGGAGGTTCAGATACGCAGTATTTT. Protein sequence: CCARPGLGGSDTQYF.

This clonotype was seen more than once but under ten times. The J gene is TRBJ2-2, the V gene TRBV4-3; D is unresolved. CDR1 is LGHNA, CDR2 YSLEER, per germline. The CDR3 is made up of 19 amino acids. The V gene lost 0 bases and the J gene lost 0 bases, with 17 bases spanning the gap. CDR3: CASSQDLVDPETNTGELFF. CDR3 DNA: TGCGCCAGCAGCCAAGATCTCGTCGACCCCGAAACGAACACCGGGGAGCTGTTTTTT.

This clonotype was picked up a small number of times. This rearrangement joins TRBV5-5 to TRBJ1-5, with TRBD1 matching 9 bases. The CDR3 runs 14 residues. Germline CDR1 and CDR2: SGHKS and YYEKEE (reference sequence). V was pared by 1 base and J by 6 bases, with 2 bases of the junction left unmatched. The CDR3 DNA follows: TGTGCCAGCAGCTTGAACAGGGGGCTTCAGCCCCAGCATTTT. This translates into CASSLNRGLQPQHF.

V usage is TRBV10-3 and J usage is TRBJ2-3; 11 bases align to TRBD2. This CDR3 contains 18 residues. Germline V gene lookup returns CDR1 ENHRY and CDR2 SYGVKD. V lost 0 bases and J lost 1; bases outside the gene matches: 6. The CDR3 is CAISESGTSGTGTDTQYF. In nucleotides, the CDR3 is TGTGCCATCAGTGAGTCAGGGACTAGCGGAACTGGCACAGATACGCAGTATTTT.

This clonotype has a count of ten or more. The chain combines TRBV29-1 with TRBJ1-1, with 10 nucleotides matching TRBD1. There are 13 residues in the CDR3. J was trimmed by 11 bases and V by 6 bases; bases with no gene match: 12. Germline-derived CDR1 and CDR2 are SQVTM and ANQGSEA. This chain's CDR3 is CSVETGGSTGAFF. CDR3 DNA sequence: TGCAGCGTAGAGACAGGGGGCTCCACAGGCGCTTTCTTT.

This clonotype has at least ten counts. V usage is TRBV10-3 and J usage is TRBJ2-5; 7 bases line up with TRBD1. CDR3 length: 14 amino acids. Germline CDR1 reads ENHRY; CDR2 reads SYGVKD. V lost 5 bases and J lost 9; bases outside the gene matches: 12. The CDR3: CAISTGTEARAQYF. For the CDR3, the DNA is TGTGCCATCAGTACCGGGACAGAAGCTCGGGCCCAGTACTTC.

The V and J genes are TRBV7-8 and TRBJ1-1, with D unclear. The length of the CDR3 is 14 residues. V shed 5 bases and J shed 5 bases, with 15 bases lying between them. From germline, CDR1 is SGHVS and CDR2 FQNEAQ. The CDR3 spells CASSLTPFGTEAFF. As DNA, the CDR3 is TGTGCCAGCAGCCTGACCCCTTTCGGGACTGAAGCTTTCTTT. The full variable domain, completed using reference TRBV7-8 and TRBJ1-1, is GAGVSQSPRYKVAKRGQDVALRCDPISGHVSLFWYQQALGQGPEFLTYFQNEAQLDKSGLPSDRFFAERPEGSVSTLKIQRTQQEDSAVYLCASSLTPFGTEAFFGQGTRLTVV.

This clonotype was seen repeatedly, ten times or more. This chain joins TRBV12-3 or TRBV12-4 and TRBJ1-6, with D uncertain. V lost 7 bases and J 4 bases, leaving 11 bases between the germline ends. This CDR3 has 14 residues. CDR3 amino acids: CASNHDNYNSPLHF. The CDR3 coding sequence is TGTGCCAGCAACCACGACAATTATAATTCACCCCTCCACTTT.

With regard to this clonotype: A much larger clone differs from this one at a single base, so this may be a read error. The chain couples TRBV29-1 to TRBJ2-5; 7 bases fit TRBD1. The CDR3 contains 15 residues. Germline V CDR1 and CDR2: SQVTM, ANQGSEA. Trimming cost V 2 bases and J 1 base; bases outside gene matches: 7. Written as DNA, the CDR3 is TGCAGCGTTGAACAGACAGGGCGTAGCCAAGAGACCCAGTACTTC. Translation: CSVEQTGRSQETQYF.

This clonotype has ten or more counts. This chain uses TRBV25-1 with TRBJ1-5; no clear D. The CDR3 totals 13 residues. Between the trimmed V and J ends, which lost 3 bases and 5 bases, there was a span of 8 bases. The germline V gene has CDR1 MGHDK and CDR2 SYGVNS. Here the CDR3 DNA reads TGTGCCAGCAGTGAGGGAGGGTATCAGCCCCAGCATTTT. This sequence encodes CASSEGGYQPQHF.

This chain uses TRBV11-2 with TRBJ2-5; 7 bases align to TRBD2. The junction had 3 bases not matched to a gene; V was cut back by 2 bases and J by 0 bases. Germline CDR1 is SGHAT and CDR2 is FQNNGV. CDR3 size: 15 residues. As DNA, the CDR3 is TGTGCCAGCAGCTTAACGGGGGGTCACCAAGAGACCCAGTACTTC. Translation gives CASSLTGGHQETQYF.

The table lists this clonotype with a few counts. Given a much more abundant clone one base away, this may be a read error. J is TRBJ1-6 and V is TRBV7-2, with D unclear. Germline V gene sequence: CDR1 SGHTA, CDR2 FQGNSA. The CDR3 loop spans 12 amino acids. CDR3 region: CASSLEYSPPHF. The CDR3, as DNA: TGTGCCAGCAGCTTAGAGTATTCACCCCCCCACTTT.

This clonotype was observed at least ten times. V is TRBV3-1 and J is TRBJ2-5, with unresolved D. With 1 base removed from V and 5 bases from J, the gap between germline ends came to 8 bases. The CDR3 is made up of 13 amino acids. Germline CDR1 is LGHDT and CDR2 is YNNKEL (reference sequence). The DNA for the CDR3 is TGTGCCAGCAGCCAAGTTGGTGCTGAGACCCAGTACTTC. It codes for CASSQVGAETQYF.

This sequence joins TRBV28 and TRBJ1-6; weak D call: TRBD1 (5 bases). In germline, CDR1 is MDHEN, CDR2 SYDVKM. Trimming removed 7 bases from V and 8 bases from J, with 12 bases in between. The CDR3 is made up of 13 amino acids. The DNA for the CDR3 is TGTGCCAGCATCCAGGGTGGGGATTCACCCCTCCACTTT. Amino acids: CASIQGGDSPLHF.

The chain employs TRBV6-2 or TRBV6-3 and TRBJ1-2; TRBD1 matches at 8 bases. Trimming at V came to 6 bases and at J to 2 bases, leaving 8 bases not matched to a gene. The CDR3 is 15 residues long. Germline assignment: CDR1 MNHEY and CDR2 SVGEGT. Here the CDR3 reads CASSHPRQGNYGYTF. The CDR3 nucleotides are TGTGCCAGCAGCCACCCCCGACAGGGGAACTATGGCTACACCTTC.

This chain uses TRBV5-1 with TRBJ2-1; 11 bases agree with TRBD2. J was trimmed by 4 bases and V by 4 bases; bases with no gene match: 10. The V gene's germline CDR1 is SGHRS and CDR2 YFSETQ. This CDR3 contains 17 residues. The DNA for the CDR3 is TGCGCCAGCAGCCCGGACGGGGGGACTAGCGGTTACAATGAGCAGTTCTTC. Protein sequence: CASSPDGGTSGYNEQFF.

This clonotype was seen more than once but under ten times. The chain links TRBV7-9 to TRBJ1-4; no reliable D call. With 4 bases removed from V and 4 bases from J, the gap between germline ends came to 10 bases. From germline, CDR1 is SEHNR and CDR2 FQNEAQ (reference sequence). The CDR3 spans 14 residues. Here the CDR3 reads CASSSGPFNEKLFF. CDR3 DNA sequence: TGTGCCAGCAGCTCCGGGCCCTTTAATGAAAAACTGTTTTTT.